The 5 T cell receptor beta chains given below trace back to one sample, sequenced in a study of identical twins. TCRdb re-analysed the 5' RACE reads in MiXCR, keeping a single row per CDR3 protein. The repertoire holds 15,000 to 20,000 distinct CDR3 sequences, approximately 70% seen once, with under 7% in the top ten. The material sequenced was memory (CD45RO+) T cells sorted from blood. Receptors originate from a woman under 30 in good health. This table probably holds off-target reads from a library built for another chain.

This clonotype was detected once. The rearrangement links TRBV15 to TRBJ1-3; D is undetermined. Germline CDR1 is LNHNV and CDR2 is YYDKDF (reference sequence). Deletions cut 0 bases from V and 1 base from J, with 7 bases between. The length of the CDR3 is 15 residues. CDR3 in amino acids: CATSREQGSGNTIYF. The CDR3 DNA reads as TGTGCCACCAGCAGAGAACAAGGGTCTGGAAACACCATATATTTT.

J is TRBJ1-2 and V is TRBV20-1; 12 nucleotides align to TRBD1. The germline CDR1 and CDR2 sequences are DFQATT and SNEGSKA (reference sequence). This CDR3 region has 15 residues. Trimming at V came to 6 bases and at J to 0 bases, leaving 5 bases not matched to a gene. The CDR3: CSAPGQGAPNYGYTF. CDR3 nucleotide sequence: TGCAGTGCACCGGGACAGGGGGCACCTAACTATGGCTACACCTTC.

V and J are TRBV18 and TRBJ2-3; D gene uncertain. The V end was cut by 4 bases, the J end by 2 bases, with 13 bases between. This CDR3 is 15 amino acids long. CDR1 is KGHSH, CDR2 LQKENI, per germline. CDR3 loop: CASSRPSPDTDTQYF. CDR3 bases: TGTGCCAGCTCACGCCCTTCCCCTGACACAGATACGCAGTATTTT.

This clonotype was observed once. DNA of the CDR3: TGTGCCAGCAGCAATATAAGAGGGGTCCCCAACTACAATGAGCAGTTCTTC. Protein sequence: CASSNIRGVPNYNEQFF. This chain uses TRBV11-2 with TRBJ2-1; D may correspond to TRBD1 or TRBD2 (5 bases each). Deletions cut 5 bases from V and 3 bases from J, with 20 bases between. CDR3 length: 17 amino acids. The germline V gene encodes CDR1 SGHAT and CDR2 FQNNGV.

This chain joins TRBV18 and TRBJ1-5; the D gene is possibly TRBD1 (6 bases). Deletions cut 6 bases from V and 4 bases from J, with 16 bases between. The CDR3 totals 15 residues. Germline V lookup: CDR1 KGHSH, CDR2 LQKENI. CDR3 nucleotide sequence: TGTGCCAGCTCCCTCAGGGGACGGAATAATCAGCCCCAGCATTTT. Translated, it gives CASSLRGRNNQPQHF.